These 5 T cell receptor beta chains originate from one sample sequenced in a study of T cells in women clearing cervical HPV infection. Method: immunoSEQ multiplex PCR; TCRdb's copy keeps in-frame clones and lacks some. Recorded for this sample: tens of thousands of clones. Sequencing was performed on blood buffy coat. The receptors derive from a woman aged 18 to 75 with a cervical HPV16 infection that either progressed to CIN3+ or cleared (not recorded which).

About this clone itself: The CDR3 end lies 3 residues beyond the end of the read and is filled in from the germline J gene. The chain is built from TRBV5-1 and TRBJ2-3; 15 bases match TRBD2. CDR3 length: 17 residues. In germline, CDR1 is SGHRS, CDR2 YFSETQ. The CDR3 sequence: CASSSGTSGGTQETQYF. The DNA read from the CDR3 is TGCGCCAGCAGCTCAGGGACTAGCGGGGGGACCCAAGAGACG.

Concerning this clone itself: The read terminates 3 residues ahead of where the CDR3 ends, so the germline J gene completes it. The V call is TRBV6-1, the J call TRBJ2-1, with TRBD1 matching 9 bases. This CDR3 region has 15 residues. The V gene's germline CDR1 is MNHNS and CDR2 SASEGT. Trimming cost V 4 bases and J 7 bases; bases outside gene matches: 8. The CDR3 reads CASSVGQGFLNEQFF. CDR3 DNA, as far as it was read: TGTGCCAGCAGTGTCGGACAGGGGTTTCTGAATGAG.

For this clone: The read comes to an end 3 residues before the CDR3 does, leaving the germline J gene to fill in the end. The V and J genes are TRBV30 and TRBJ2-3, with a tentative D call TRBD1 (5 bases). Per germline, CDR1 GTSNPN and CDR2 SVGIG (reference sequence). The length of the CDR3 is 13 residues. This chain's CDR3 is CAWNRGLTQPQYF. The sequenced CDR3 bases are TGTGCCTGGAATAGGGGTTTAACTCAGCCG.

The CDR3 loop is CASSIGGQTNVYSNQPQHF. The covered CDR3 bases are TGTGCCAGCAGCATCGGAGGACAGACGAACGTTTATAGCAATCAGCCC. J is TRBJ1-5 and V is TRBV28; TRBD1 might be the D (6 bases). Coverage ceases 3 residues before the CDR3 finishes, and the germline J gene fills in the end. V shed 6 bases and J shed 0 bases, with 24 bases lying between them. Germline-derived CDR1 and CDR2 are MDHEN and SYDVKM. The CDR3 runs 19 residues.

Comments on this clone: The CDR3 end is not reached by the read, which stops 3 residues before it; the germline J gene fills it in. This chain joins TRBV7-2 and TRBJ1-1; no clear D. V gave up 10 bases and J gave up 0 bases, with 12 bases separating them. Germline V CDR1 and CDR2: SGHTA, FQGNSA. The CDR3 covers 13 residues. CDR3 loop: CATKTNMNTEAFF. Incomplete CDR3 DNA: TGTGCCACCAAGACAAACATGAACACTGAA.